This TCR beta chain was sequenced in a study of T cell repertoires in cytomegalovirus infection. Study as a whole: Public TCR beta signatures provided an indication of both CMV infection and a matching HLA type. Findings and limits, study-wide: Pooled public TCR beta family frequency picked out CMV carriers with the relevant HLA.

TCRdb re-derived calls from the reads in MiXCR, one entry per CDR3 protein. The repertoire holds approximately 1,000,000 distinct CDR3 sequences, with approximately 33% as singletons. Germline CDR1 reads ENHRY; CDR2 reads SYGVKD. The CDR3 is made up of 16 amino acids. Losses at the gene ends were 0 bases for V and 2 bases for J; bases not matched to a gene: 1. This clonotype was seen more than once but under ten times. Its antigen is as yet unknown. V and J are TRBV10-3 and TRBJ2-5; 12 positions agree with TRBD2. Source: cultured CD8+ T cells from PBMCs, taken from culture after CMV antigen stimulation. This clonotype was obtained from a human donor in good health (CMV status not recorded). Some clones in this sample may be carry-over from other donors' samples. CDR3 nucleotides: TGTGCCATCAGTGAGTCTCTAGCGGGGGGGCAAGAGACCCAGTACTTC. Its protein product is CAISESLAGGQETQYF.